This T cell receptor (beta chain) was retrieved from a study of blood T cell repertoires in COVID-19. At the level of the study: The United States, Italy and Spain provided the acute and convalescent COVID-19 samples. PBMCs, B-cell-depleted T cells, or T cells were the source of the cDNA or gDNA that made up the material.

Under the authors' procedure: Researchers report that nucleated cell counts were estimated from reference gene primer amplification. Produced via immunoSEQ multiplex PCR; TCRdb's table is partial and in-frame only. The DNA gave D and trimming, while V, J and clone size come from that table. The sample has about 270,000 clones; roughly 80% are singletons. Germline CDR1 reads SGHVS; CDR2 reads FQNEAQ. The V gene end was trimmed by 1 base and the J gene end by 5 bases; junction bases not matched to a gene: 11. The length of the CDR3 is 18 residues. The chain combines TRBV7-8 with TRBJ2-3, with TRBD2 matching over 11 bases. This clonotype was obtained from a woman between 45 and 65 years old with active or convalescent COVID-19. What was sequenced was peripheral blood. CDR3 in amino acids: CASSLVGALAGVRDTQYF. The CDR3 nucleotides are TGTGCCAGCAGCTTAGTCGGGGCACTAGCGGGAGTCAGAGATACGCAGTATTTT.